This note documents a single T cell receptor beta chain sequence. Antigen specificity is unknown. These data originate in a study of CD8 T cells in ankylosing spondylitis. Study-level findings and limits: Disease-linked clones proved CD8+ and comparatively uncommon in peripheral blood. Disease-linked clones were reportedly significantly enriched in matched ankylosing spondylitis synovial fluid. Seemingly distinctive of ankylosing spondylitis blood was a TCR beta motif formed by eight highly homologous variants. Both synovial fluid and blood in reactive arthritis had previously been reported to carry some motif variants.

Each CDR3 protein gets one entry after TCRdb re-called the 5' RACE reads with MiXCR. The sample includes about 540,000 distinct CDR3 sequences, roughly 13% seen only once; the top ten take over 6.5%. Trimming shortened V by 7 bases and J by 5 bases, and 17 bases separated the two germline ends. There are 14 residues in the CDR3. J is TRBJ1-1 and V is TRBV12-3 or TRBV12-4, with no clear D. This TCR derives from a male donor with ankylosing spondylitis. The sequencing sample was made of blood, either unsorted or a sorted T cell fraction (not recorded which). The CDR3 DNA reads as TGTGCCAGCACCCCCAATACCCTCGGGACTGAAGCTTTCTTT. Encoded protein: CASTPNTLGTEAFF.